This T cell receptor (beta chain) was sequenced for a study of blood T cells in healthy people across ages. This CDR3 has 15 amino acids. CDR1 and CDR2 from the germline V gene are MNHNY and SVGAGI (reference sequence). A sample-barcoded 5' primer and a J-beta primer mix were used in a second PCR of about 6 to 12 cycles. TCRdb re-analysed the 5' RACE reads in MiXCR, keeping a single row per CDR3 protein. The sample gives 1.5 million to 2 million distinct CDR3 sequences, just under 50% of which show up once; less than 2.5% is in the top ten. This sequence was found in a woman aged 40 to 55 in good health. This sequence joins TRBV6-6 and TRBJ2-4, with D possibly being TRBD2 (5 bases). The J call is in doubt because the DNA end fits TRBJ2-7 better. Sequencing was carried out using blood. CDR3: CASSDTGSRGYEQYF. The CDR3 region has the DNA TGTGCCAGCAGCGACACCGGGTCCCGGGGTTACGAGCAGTACTTC.